The 7 T cell receptor beta chains reported below all come from one sample, sequenced in a study of T-cell reconstitution after alpha-beta-depleted transplantation in children. Preparing the TCRbeta library involved the use of unique molecular identifiers. TCRdb ran MiXCR on the PCR reads and lists one entry per CDR3 protein. The data show around 300,000 distinct CDR3 sequences, with around 25% seen just once and roughly 11% held by the top ten. The sequencing here drew on PBMCs, mostly from graft donor cells, taken 180 days after TCRalphabeta/CD19-depleted stem cell transplant. The origin of the receptors is a male patient aged 10 to 17 who had a stem cell transplant for acute lymphoblastic leukemia, so the T cells may come from the graft donor.

The chain links TRBV6-1 to TRBJ1-6, with unresolved D. This CDR3 comprises 15 residues. Germline V CDR1 and CDR2: MNHNS, SASEGT. V lost 6 bases and J 3 bases, leaving 12 bases between the germline ends. CDR3 protein: CASSPGRYYNSPLHF. The CDR3 DNA reads as TGTGCCAGCAGCCCAGGCCGATACTATAATTCACCCCTCCACTTT.

V usage is TRBV29-1 and J usage is TRBJ2-1; D perhaps matches TRBD2 (5 bases). V dropped 0 bases and J dropped 8 bases, with 11 bases sitting between them. Germline CDR1 SQVTM, CDR2 ANQGSEA. There are 13 residues in the CDR3. The CDR3 nucleotides are TGCAGCGTTGAAGACGGGGATTACCATGAGCAGTTCTTC. This translates into CSVEDGDYHEQFF.

This clonotype was picked up a small number of times. This rearrangement joins TRBV28 to TRBJ2-7, with 8 positions matching TRBD2. This CDR3 is 15 amino acids long. Germline values: CDR1 MDHEN, CDR2 SYDVKM. V trimming: 5 bases; J trimming: 0 bases; junction bases outside the gene matches: 6. Here the CDR3 reads CASSAAGTSSYEQYF. The CDR3 DNA follows: TGTGCCAGCAGTGCCGCCGGGACTAGCTCCTACGAGCAGTACTTC. Looking up the rest from reference TRBV28 and TRBJ2-7 gives the full variable domain: DVKVTQSSRYLVKRTGEKVFLECVQDMDHENMFWYRQDPGLGLRLIYFSYDVKMKEKGDIPEGYSVSREKKERFSLILESASTNQTSMYLCASSAAGTSSYEQYFGPGTRLTVT.

Only a few counts were recorded for this clonotype. The V call is TRBV10-3, the J call TRBJ2-1; TRBD2 matches 9 bases. The CDR3 is 14 residues long. The J segment lost 9 bases and the V segment lost 7 bases, leaving 10 bases of the junction unmatched. Germline assignment: CDR1 ENHRY and CDR2 SYGVKD. DNA of the CDR3: TGTGCCATCAATGGTCGCGGGAGGGCCGGTGAGCAGTTCTTC. Its translation: CAINGRGRAGEQFF.

The chain links TRBV27 to TRBJ1-1, with 12 nucleotides matching TRBD1. V dropped 10 bases and J dropped 1; count of bases not matched to a gene: 10. The germline V gene encodes CDR1 MNHEY and CDR2 SMNVEV (reference sequence). The CDR3 has 16 residues. The CDR3 protein is CATRDRGHLRNTEAFF. CDR3 DNA: TGTGCCACCCGGGACAGGGGGCACCTACGGAACACTGAAGCTTTCTTT.

The rearrangement links TRBV12-3 or TRBV12-4 to TRBJ2-5, with 14 bases lining up with TRBD2. The V gene end was trimmed by 6 bases and the J gene end by 4 bases; junction bases not matched to a gene: 10. This CDR3 spans 17 amino acids. CDR3 in DNA: TGTGCCAGCAGCCGACTAGCGGGAGGGCCTGGTGGAGAGACCCAGTACTTC. Translated, it gives CASSRLAGGPGGETQYF.

This clonotype was recorded a few times. The chain employs TRBV12-3 or TRBV12-4 and TRBJ2-7, with 8 positions matching TRBD2. With 6 bases clipped from V and 7 bases from J, the junction kept 14 bases outside the gene matches. This CDR3 is 15 amino acids long. The CDR3, as DNA: TGTGCCAGCAGATCCTCCGGGACTAGTACGGGAGAGCAGTACTTC. It yields the protein CASRSSGTSTGEQYF.